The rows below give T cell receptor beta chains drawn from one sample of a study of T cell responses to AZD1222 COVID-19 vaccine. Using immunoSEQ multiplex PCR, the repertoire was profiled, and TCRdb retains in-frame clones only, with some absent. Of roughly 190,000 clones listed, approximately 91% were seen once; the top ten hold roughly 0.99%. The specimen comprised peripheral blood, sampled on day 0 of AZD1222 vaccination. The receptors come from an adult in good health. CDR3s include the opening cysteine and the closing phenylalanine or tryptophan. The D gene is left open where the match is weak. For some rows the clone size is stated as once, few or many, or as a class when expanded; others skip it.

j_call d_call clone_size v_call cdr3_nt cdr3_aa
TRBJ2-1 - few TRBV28 TGTGCCAGCAGCTCTCCCGCGCAGGTCAATGAGCAGTTCTTC CASSSPAQVNEQFF
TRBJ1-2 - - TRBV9 TGTGCCAGCAGCGTAGAAGCCAGTTTCAGCGCATATGGCTACACCTTC CASSVEASFSAYGYTF
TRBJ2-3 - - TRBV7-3 TGTGCCAGCAAGGGGGCGGGGGATACGCAGTATTTT CASKGAGDTQYF
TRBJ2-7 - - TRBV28 TGTGCCAGCATCCCTCCCGGTGGGGACGAGCAGTACTTC CASIPPGGDEQYF
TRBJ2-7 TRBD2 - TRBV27 TGTGCCAGCAGTCCCCGGGGGGACGTATACGAGCAGTACTTC CASSPRGDVYEQYF
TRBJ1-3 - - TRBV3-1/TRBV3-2 TGTGCCAGCAGCCAAAGCAGTGGAAACACCATATATTTT CASSQSSGNTIYF
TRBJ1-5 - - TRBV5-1 TGCGCCAGCAGCTTGGGCGGAAAAGATCAGCCCCAGCATTTT CASSLGGKDQPQHF
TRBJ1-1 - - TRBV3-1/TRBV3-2 TGTGCCAGCAGCCTATGGGATGAAGCTTTCTTT CASSLWDEAFF
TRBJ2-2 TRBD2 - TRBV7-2 TGTGCCAGCAGCCCTCGAGCGGGAGTAAACACCGGGGAGCTGTTTTTT CASSPRAGVNTGELFF
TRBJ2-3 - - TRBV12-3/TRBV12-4 TGTGCCAGCAGTTTAAGCGGCACAGATACGCAGTATTTT CASSLSGTDTQYF
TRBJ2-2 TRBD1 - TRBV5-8 TGTGCCAGCAGCCACCCTCCCAGGGGGAACCCGAACACCGGGGAGCTGTTTTTT CASSHPPRGNPNTGELFF
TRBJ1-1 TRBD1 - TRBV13 TGTGCCAGCAGCCTTTGGACAGGGCGAGTCACTGAAGCTTTCTTT CASSLWTGRVTEAFF
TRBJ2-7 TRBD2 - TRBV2 TGTGCCAGCAGTGGTGGCGGGGGGGGCTACGAGCAGTACTTC CASSGGGGGYEQYF
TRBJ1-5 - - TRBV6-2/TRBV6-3 TGTGCCAGCAGCCCCCACAGGGACAATCAGCCCCAGCATTTT CASSPHRDNQPQHF
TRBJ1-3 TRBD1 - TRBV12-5 TGTGCTAGTGGTCCAGCTCGGACAGGGGGTGGAAACACCATATATTTT CASGPARTGGGNTIYF
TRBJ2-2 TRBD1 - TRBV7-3 TGTGCCAGCAGCCACAGACAGGGTGGTTCCGGGGAGCTGTTTTTT CASSHRQGGSGELFF
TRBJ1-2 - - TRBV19 TGTGCCAGTGCTGCCCCGGGGGTCGACTATGGCTACACCTTC CASAAPGVDYGYTF
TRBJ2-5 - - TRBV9 TGTGCCAGCAGCGTAGACCCCAGTCTTGGGGCCCAGTACTTC CASSVDPSLGAQYF
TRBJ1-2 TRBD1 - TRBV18 TGTGCCAGCTCACCCGGGACAGGGGCAAGGACCTATGGCTACACCTTC CASSPGTGARTYGYTF
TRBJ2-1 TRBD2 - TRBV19 TGTGCCAGTAGTATTTTGGCTAGCGGGATCAATGAGCAGTTCTTC CASSILASGINEQFF
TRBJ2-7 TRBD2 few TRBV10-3 TGTGCCATCAGGTTGGGACTAGCGGGGGACCCAGGAGAGCAGTACTTC CAIRLGLAGDPGEQYF
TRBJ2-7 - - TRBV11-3 TGTGCCAGCAGCTCGGACGTCTCCTACGAGCAGTACTTC CASSSDVSYEQYF
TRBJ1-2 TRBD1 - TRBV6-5 TGTGCCAGCAGTCTACAGGGGTCCTATGGCTACACCTTC CASSLQGSYGYTF
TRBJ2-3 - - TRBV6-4 TGTGCCAGCAGTGCTGCGGCAGGGGTGGCAGATACGCAGTATTTT CASSAAAGVADTQYF
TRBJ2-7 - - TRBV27 TGTGCCAGCAGTTTATTGGCAGTTACACCCTACGAGCAGTACTTC CASSLLAVTPYEQYF
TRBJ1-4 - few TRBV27 TGTGCCAGCAGTTTTCCGGGGGCCCCAAGGGAAAAACTGTTTTTT CASSFPGAPREKLFF
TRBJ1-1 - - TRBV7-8 TGTGCCAGCAGCTTTCAGGGGAAGGGCACTGAAGCTTTCTTT CASSFQGKGTEAFF
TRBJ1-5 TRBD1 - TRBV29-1 TGCAGCGTTGGACAGGGGGAGGCTCAGCCCCAGCATTTT CSVGQGEAQPQHF
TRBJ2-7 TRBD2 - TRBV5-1 TGCGCCAGCAGCTTGGGACTAGCGGTAAAACTGTACGAGCAGTACTTC CASSLGLAVKLYEQYF
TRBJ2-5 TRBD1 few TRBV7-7 TGTGCTAGCAGCTTAGGACAGGATGGTGAGACCCAGTACTTC CASSLGQDGETQYF
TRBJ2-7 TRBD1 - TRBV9 TGTGCCAGCAGCGAAGGGACAGGGAGCTCCTACGAGCAGTACTTC CASSEGTGSSYEQYF
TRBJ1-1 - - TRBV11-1 TGTGCCAGCAGCGTTCCGTACACTGAAGCTTTCTTT CASSVPYTEAFF
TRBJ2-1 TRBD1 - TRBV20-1 TGCAGTGCTAGTGAGGGACAGGGCTACAATGAGCAGTTCTTC CSASEGQGYNEQFF
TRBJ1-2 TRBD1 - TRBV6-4 TGTGCCAACGAACGTCGACAGGGTCGGGGCTATGGCTACACCTTC CANERRQGRGYGYTF
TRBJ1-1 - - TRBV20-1 TGCAGTGCTAGTTACTCAAGGGGCGTTGAAGCTTTCTTT CSASYSRGVEAFF
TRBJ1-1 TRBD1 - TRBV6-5 TGTGCCAGCAGTCACGGGGACAGGGGGCACACTGAAGCTTTCTTT CASSHGDRGHTEAFF
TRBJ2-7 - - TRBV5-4 TGTGCCAGCAGCTTGGTCGGGGGACGCTCCTACGAGCAGTACTTC CASSLVGGRSYEQYF
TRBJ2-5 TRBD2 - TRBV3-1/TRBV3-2 TGTGCCAGCAGCCCTACCGGAACTCTAGCGGAGCCGTACCAAGAGACCCAGTACTTC CASSPTGTLAEPYQETQYF
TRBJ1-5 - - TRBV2 TGTGCCACCACGGGGGGTCTTGATCAGCCCCAGCATTTT CATTGGLDQPQHF
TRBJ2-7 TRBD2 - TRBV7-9 TGTGCCAGCAGCTTTGGCGGGAGGGCCGACGAGCAGTACTTC CASSFGGRADEQYF
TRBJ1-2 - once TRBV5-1 TGCGCCAGCAGCTTGGACTCAGAGGGGGGGCAAAAGGGCTACACCTTC CASSLDSEGGQKGYTF
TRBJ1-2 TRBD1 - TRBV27 TGTGCCAGCAGCGAACCAGGGGGGGTCTATGTTCTAACCTTC CASSEPGGVYVLTF
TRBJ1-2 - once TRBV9 TGTGCCAGCAGCCCGGGGCAGGGTGTTAACTATGGCTACACCTTC CASSPGQGVNYGYTF
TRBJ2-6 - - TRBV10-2 TGCGCCAGCAGTGATGCGGGGGCGAGCTCTGGGGCCAACGTCCTGACTTTC CASSDAGASSGANVLTF
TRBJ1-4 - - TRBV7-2 TGTGCCAGCAGCTTAGAATCTAGCCCTAATGAAAAACTGTTTTTT CASSLESSPNEKLFF
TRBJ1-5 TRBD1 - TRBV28 TGTGCCAGCAGTCCCGGACAGGGGAAAATGGATCAGCCCCAGCATTTT CASSPGQGKMDQPQHF
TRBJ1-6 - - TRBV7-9 TGTGCCAGCAGCTTTAGGACAGATAATTCACCCCTCCACTTT CASSFRTDNSPLHF
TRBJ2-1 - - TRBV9 TGTGCCAGCAGCGTAGGTTCTGGGCCAGGCAATGAGCAGTTCTTC CASSVGSGPGNEQFF